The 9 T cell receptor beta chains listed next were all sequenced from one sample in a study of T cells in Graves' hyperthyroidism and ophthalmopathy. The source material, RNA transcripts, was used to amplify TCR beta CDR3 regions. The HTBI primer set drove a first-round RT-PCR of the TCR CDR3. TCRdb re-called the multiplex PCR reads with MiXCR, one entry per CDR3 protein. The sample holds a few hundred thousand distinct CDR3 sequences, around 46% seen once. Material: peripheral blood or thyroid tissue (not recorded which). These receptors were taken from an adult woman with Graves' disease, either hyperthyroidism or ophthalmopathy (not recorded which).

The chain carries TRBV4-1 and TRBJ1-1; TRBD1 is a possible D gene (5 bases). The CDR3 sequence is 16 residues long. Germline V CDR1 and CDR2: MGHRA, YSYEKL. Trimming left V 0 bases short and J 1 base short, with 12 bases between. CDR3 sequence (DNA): TGCGCCAGCAGCCAAGATCTGGCGGGACCGAACACTGAAGCTTTCTTT. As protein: CASSQDLAGPNTEAFF.

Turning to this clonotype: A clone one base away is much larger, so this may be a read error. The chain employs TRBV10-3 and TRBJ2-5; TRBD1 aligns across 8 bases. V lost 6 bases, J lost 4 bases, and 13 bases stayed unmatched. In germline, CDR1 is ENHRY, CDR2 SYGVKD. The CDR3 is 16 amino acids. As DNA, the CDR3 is TGTGCCATCAGCCGAGCCGGACAGGGTCTAGGAGAGACCCAGTACTTC. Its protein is CAISRAGQGLGETQYF.

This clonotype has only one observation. In DNA form, the CDR3 reads TGTGCCATCAGTGCTTTGAGGGGCAGAATCTCCTACGAGCAGTACTTC. Its translation: CAISALRGRISYEQYF. The chain is built from TRBV10-3 and TRBJ2-7; D is perhaps TRBD1 or TRBD2 (5 bases each). Trimming left V 4 bases short and J 0 bases short, with 16 bases between. CDR3 length: 16 amino acids. The V gene's germline CDR1 is ENHRY and CDR2 SYGVKD.

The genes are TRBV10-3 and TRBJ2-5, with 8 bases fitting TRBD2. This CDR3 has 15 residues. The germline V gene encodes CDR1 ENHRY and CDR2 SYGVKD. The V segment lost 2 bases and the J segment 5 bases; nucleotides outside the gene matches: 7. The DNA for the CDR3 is TGTGCCATCAGTGAGGAGGGGACTAGTCGTGAGACCCAGTACTTC. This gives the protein CAISEEGTSRETQYF.

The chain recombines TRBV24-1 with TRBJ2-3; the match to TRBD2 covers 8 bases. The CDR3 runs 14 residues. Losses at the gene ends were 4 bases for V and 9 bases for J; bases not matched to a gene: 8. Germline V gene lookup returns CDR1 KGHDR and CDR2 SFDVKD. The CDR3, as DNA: TGTGCCACCAGTGAAGGAGGAGCGGGAGACACGCAGTATTTT. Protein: CATSEGGAGDTQYF.

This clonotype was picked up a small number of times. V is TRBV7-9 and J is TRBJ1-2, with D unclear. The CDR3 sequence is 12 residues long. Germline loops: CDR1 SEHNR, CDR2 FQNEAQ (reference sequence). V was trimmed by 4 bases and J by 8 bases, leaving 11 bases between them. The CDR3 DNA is TGTGCCAGCAGCTCGAGACCGGGAGGCTACACCTTC. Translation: CASSSRPGGYTF.

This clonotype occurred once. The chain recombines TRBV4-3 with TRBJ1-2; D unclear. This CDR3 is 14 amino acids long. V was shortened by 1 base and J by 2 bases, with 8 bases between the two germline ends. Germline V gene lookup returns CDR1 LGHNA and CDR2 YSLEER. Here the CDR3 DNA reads TGCGCCAGCAGCCAAGTAGGAGTAAACTATGGCTACACCTTC. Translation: CASSQVGVNYGYTF.

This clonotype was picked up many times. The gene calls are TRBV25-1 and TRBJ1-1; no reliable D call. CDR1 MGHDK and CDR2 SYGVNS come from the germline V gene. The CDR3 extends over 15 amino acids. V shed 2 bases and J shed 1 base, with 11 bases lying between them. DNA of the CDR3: TGTGCCAGCAGTGAAGGAGGGTGGGGGAACACTGAAGCTTTCTTT. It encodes CASSEGGWGNTEAFF.

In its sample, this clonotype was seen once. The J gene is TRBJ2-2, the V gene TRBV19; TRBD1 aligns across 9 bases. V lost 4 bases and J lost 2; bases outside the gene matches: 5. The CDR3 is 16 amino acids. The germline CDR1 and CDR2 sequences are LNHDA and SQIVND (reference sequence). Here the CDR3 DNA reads TGTGCCAGTAGTACCGGGACAGGGACAAACACCGGGGAGCTGTTTTTT. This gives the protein CASSTGTGTNTGELFF.